This T cell receptor beta chain was documented in a study of shared clonotypes between healthy human individuals. CDR3 length: 17 residues. Germline V gene sequence: CDR1 SGHTA, CDR2 FQGNSA. The V end was cut by 5 bases, the J end by 0 bases, with 17 bases between. Each unsorted sample relied on 70 million to 90 million PBMCs as its source of genomic DNA. This table comes from immunoSEQ multiplex PCR, and its TCRdb copy is limited to in-frame clones, with some not included. Of about 460,000 clones in the sample, 75% to 80% were seen once. The source is a woman in her 40s in good health. Some clones in this sample may be carry-over from other donors' samples. The sample comprised PBMCs. This chain uses TRBV7-2 with TRBJ2-1; D is tentatively TRBD1 or TRBD2 (5 bases each). The CDR3 loop is CASSPTGGQNSYNEQFF. The CDR3 DNA follows: TGTGCCAGCAGCCCTACAGGCGGGCAGAACTCCTACAATGAGCAGTTCTTC.